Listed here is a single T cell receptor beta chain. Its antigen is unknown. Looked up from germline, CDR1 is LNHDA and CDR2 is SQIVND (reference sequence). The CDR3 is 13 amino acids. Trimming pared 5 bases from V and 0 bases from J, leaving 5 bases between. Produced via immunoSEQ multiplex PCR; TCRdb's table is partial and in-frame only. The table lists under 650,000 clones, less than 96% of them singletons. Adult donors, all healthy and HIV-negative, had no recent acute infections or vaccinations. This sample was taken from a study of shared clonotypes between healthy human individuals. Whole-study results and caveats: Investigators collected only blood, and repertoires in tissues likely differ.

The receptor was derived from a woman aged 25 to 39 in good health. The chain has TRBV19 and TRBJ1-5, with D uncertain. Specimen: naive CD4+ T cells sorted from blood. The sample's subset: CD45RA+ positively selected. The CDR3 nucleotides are TGTGCCAGTAGTCTCTTTAGCAATCAGCCCCAGCATTTT. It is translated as CASSLFSNQPQHF.